This T cell receptor beta chain came from a study of blood T cell repertoires in COVID-19. Across the study: Spain, Italy and the United States supplied samples that represented acute and convalescent COVID-19. T cells, B-cell-depleted T cells, or PBMCs supplied cDNA or gDNA.

Germline-derived CDR1 and CDR2 are SGHNT and YYREEE (reference sequence). The CDR3 is made up of 14 amino acids. Between the trimmed V and J ends, which lost 2 bases and 4 bases, there was a span of 12 bases. Seattle's cohort entered during active infection and was followed longitudinally. Authors' analysis steps: Counts of nucleated cells, estimated from reference gene primer amplification, were obtained. TCRdb's copy holds only in-frame clones and misses some; the assay was immunoSEQ multiplex PCR. The V and J calls and clone size are taken from that table; D and trimming were inferred from the DNA. The sample holds some 310,000 clones, 90% seen once.

This TCR derives from a woman in her twenties or thirties with COVID-19, enrolled during active disease. The specimen sequenced was peripheral blood. V usage is TRBV5-4 and J usage is TRBJ1-2, with D maybe TRBD1 (6 bases). The CDR3 reads CASSFGQRSYGYTF. CDR3 sequence (DNA): TGTGCCAGCAGCTTCGGACAGCGCTCCTATGGCTACACCTTC.